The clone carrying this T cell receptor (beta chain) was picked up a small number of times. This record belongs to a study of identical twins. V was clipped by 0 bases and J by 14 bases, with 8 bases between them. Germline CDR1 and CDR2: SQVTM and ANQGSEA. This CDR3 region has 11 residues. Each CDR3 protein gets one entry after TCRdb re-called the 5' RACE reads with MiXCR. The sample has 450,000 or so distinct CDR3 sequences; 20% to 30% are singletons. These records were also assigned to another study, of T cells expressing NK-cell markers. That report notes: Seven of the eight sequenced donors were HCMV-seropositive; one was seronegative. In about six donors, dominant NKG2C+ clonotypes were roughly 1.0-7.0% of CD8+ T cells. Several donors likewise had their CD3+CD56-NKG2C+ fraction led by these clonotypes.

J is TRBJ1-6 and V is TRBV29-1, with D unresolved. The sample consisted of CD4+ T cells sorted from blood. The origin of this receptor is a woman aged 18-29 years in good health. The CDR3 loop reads CSVEEMKTLHF. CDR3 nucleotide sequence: TGCAGCGTTGAAGAGATGAAGACCCTCCACTTT.